Listed below are T cell receptor beta chains from one sample, sequenced in a study of blood T cell repertoires in COVID-19. Sequenced by immunoSEQ multiplex PCR; TCRdb stores in-frame clones only, minus some. In the table there are about 90,000 clones, roughly four fifths of which are singletons. The sample taken for sequencing was peripheral blood. Source of these receptors: a human donor in a cohort sampled during active COVID-19. CDR3s include the opening cysteine and the closing phenylalanine or tryptophan. A D gene is named only where the DNA matches it firmly. For some rows the clone size is stated as once, few or many, or as a class when expanded; others skip it.

j_call clone_size v_call d_call cdr3_nt cdr3_aa
TRBJ2-2 - TRBV11-3 - TGTGCCAGCAGCTCGGGTGGAGGGAACACCGGGGAGCTGTTTTTT CASSSGGGNTGELFF
TRBJ2-7 - TRBV3-1/TRBV3-2 TRBD1 TGTGCCAGCAGCCAAGAGGGTTTTCGTGACAGGGGGCCCCTAAAGGCCGGTGGGGAGTACGAGCAGTACTTC CASSQEGFRDRGPLKAGGEYEQYF
TRBJ1-1 - TRBV6-5 - TGTGCCAGCAGTCGCAACAGGGACATGAACACTGAAGCTTTCTTT CASSRNRDMNTEAFF
TRBJ1-4 - TRBV7-2 - TGTGCCAGCAGCTTGTACGGGATGCAGGAAAAACTGTTTTTT CASSLYGMQEKLFF
TRBJ2-5 - TRBV5-4 TRBD2 TGTGCCAGCAGTTTAGCGGGGGGCCTGGGGGAGACCCAGTACTTC CASSLAGGLGETQYF
TRBJ1-3 once TRBV7-2 - TGTGCCAGCAGCTTAGTGGGAGATCCCTCTGGAAACACCATATATTTT CASSLVGDPSGNTIYF
TRBJ2-1 - TRBV18 TRBD2 TGTGCCAGCTCACTCCAGACCCGACTAGCGGGGGACCCGAGCTCCTACAATGAGCAGTTCTTC CASSLQTRLAGDPSSYNEQFF
TRBJ1-1 - TRBV7-2 - TGTGCCAGCAGCTTATCCGGACAGCTACGGGCCGCTTTCTTT CASSLSGQLRAAFF
TRBJ1-2 - TRBV27 TRBD1 TGTGCCAGCAGTCCTAACAGGGGGCGCGGCTACACCTTC CASSPNRGRGYTF
TRBJ1-1 - TRBV11-2 TRBD1 TGTGCCAGCAGCTCATACAGGACAGGGGGGACTGAAGCTTTCTTT CASSSYRTGGTEAFF
TRBJ2-4 once TRBV18 - TGTGCCAGCTTCACCAAGGAAGCGGGTACCAAAAACATTCAGTACTTC CASFTKEAGTKNIQYF
TRBJ2-1 - TRBV3-1/TRBV3-2 - TGTGCCAGCAGCCCCTTAGCAGGGGACCTCAACAATGAGCAGTTCTTC CASSPLAGDLNNEQFF
TRBJ2-5 - TRBV3-1/TRBV3-2 - TGTGCCAGCAGCCGGCCTCGGGGGAACCAAGAGACCCAGTACTTC CASSRPRGNQETQYF
TRBJ1-2 - TRBV28 - TGTGCCAGCAGTTTAGGGACGGGGGAAGGAGGCTACACCTTC CASSLGTGEGGYTF
TRBJ2-1 - TRBV9 TRBD1 TGTGCCAGCAGCTCCTCGGACAGGGTGTGGGATGAGCAGTTCTTC CASSSSDRVWDEQFF
TRBJ1-5 - TRBV7-2 - TGTGCCAGCAGCCCGGACGGCCCCTCGGGGCAGCCCCAGCATTTT CASSPDGPSGQPQHF
TRBJ1-1 few TRBV5-4 - TGTGCCAGCAGCTTGGCGGGATCCAGTTATGAAGCTTTCTTT CASSLAGSSYEAFF
TRBJ1-1 - TRBV7-9 - TGTGCCACTAGATCGCAGGGGAACACTGAAGCTTTCTTT CATRSQGNTEAFF
TRBJ1-3 - TRBV5-1 - TGCGCCAGCAGCTTCGGCACTGGAGTAAACACCATATATTTT CASSFGTGVNTIYF
TRBJ2-2 few TRBV9 - TGTGCCAGCACAGACAGGCGGAACACCGGGGAGCTGTTTTTT CASTDRRNTGELFF
TRBJ2-6 few TRBV2 - TGTGCCAGCAGTGAATTCCGCTCTGGGGCCAACGTCCTGACTTTC CASSEFRSGANVLTF
TRBJ2-7 - TRBV2 - TGTGCCAGCAGTGAACAGGACTACTACGAGCAGTACTTC CASSEQDYYEQYF
TRBJ2-1 - TRBV7-2 - TGTGCCAGCAGCTTAGGCGGGCGATCCGTAGTGCAGTTCTTC CASSLGGRSVVQFF
TRBJ2-3 - TRBV29-1 - TGCAGCGTTGAGATAAAATATTCGGGAGATACGCAGTATTTT CSVEIKYSGDTQYF
TRBJ2-7 - TRBV11-2 - TGTGCCAGCAGCTCCGACCGGGGTGGAGCCTACGAGCAGTACTTC CASSSDRGGAYEQYF
TRBJ1-1 - TRBV7-6 - TGTGCCAGCAGCTCATCACAGGCGAACACTGAAGCTTTCTTT CASSSSQANTEAFF
TRBJ2-7 - TRBV2 - TGTGCCAGCAGTGGGGGGCGCGGGCCCTACGAGCAGTACTTC CASSGGRGPYEQYF
TRBJ2-7 - TRBV5-4 TRBD2 TGTGCCAGCAACTTAGCGGGGGGGGGCGAGCAGTACTTC CASNLAGGGEQYF
TRBJ2-7 - TRBV5-5 - TGTGCCAGCAGCTTGGACCCGACTAGGTCCCACGAGCAGTACTTC CASSLDPTRSHEQYF
TRBJ2-5 - TRBV5-4 TRBD2 TGTGCCAGCAGCTTGGGACTAGCGGGGGGTGAGACCCAGTACTTC CASSLGLAGGETQYF
TRBJ2-7 - TRBV10-3 TRBD2 TGTGCCATCAGTCACTCCGGGACTAGCGGGGGGAGCTCCTACGAGCAGTACTTC CAISHSGTSGGSSYEQYF
TRBJ2-7 - TRBV6-6 - TGTGCCAGCAGAGACCCCTCTAGGAGTGCCTACGAGCAGTACTTC CASRDPSRSAYEQYF
TRBJ2-7 - TRBV7-2 TRBD1 TGTGCCAGCAGCTTCGGGACAGGGGTGTACGAGCAGTACTTC CASSFGTGVYEQYF
TRBJ1-4 - TRBV18 TRBD1 TGTGCCAGCTCACCTAGGACAGGGGAAAATGAAAAACTGTTTTTT CASSPRTGENEKLFF
TRBJ2-3 - TRBV7-2 TRBD2 TGTGCCAGCAGCTTCCGGGGACTAGCGGGGGGGTATAGCACAGATACGCAGTATTTT CASSFRGLAGGYSTDTQYF
TRBJ2-1 - TRBV11-2 - TGTGCCAGCAGCTTAGCATATCCAGGGAATGAGCAGTTCTTC CASSLAYPGNEQFF
TRBJ2-7 - TRBV5-1 TRBD1 TGCGCCAGCAGCGAGACAGGGGACGACACCGAGCAGTACTTC CASSETGDDTEQYF
TRBJ1-1 many TRBV30 TRBD1 TGTGCCTGGAGTCGGGTGAGGGGGCGTACTGAAGCTTTCTTT CAWSRVRGRTEAFF
TRBJ2-7 - TRBV4-3 - TGCGCCAGCAGCCAAGATCATGGCCAATTCTACGAGCAGTACTTC CASSQDHGQFYEQYF
TRBJ1-1 - TRBV7-9 - TGTGCCAGCAGCCCGTACAACGAAATGAACACTGAAGCTTTCTTT CASSPYNEMNTEAFF
TRBJ1-2 once TRBV12-3/TRBV12-4 - TGTGCCAGCAGTCAACGGTTCTATCCCTACACCTTC CASSQRFYPYTF
TRBJ1-5 few TRBV2 - TGTGCCGGAGCCAGGGAACGGGTCGAGCCCCAGCATTTT CAGARERVEPQHF
TRBJ1-3 - TRBV3-1/TRBV3-2 - TGTGCCAGCAGCCAGCGGTATAGGATTTCTGGAAACACCATATATTTT CASSQRYRISGNTIYF
TRBJ2-3 once TRBV27 TRBD2 TGTGCCAGCAGCCGACTAGCGGGCACAGATACGCAGTATTTT CASSRLAGTDTQYF
TRBJ2-2 - TRBV2 TRBD1 TGTGCCAGCACTTTGCAGGGGGTGGCCGGGGAGCTGTTTTTT CASTLQGVAGELFF
TRBJ2-7 - TRBV28 TRBD1 TGTGCCAGCAGTTTATTAGGGACAGGGTCCTACGAGCAGTACTTC CASSLLGTGSYEQYF
TRBJ2-3 - TRBV5-1 - TGCGCCAGCAGCCCCCTAACTCCTACAGATACGCAGTATTTT CASSPLTPTDTQYF
TRBJ1-5 - TRBV10-1 TRBD1 TGCGCCACCTTCGGGACAGGGGGCGATAAGGGCAATCAGCCCCAGCATTTT CATFGTGGDKGNQPQHF
TRBJ1-5 - TRBV6-4 - TGTGCCAGCAGTGGGACAGCTGATCAGCCCCAGCATTTT CASSGTADQPQHF
TRBJ2-3 - TRBV20-1 TRBD2 TGCAGTGCTAGTCACAGGCGGGGGTCAGATACGCAGTATTTT CSASHRRGSDTQYF
TRBJ2-1 - TRBV6-4 - TGTGCCAGCAGGAGGTACAATGAGCAGTTCTTC CASRRYNEQFF